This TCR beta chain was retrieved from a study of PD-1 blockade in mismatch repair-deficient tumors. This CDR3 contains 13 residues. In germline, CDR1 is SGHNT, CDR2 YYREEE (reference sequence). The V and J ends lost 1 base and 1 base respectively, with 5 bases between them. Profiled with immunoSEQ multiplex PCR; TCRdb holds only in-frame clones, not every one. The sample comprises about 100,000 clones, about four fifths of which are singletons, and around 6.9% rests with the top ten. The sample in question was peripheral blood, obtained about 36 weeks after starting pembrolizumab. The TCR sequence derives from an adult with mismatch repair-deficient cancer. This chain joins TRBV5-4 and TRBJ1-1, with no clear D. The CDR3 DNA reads TGTGCCAGCAGCTTGCAATCGAACACTGAAGCTTTCTTT. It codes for CASSLQSNTEAFF. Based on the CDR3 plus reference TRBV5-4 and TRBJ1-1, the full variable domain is ETGVTQSPTHLIKTRGQQVTLRCSSQSGHNTVSWYQQALGQGPQFIFQYYREEENGRGNFPPRFSGLQFPNYSSELNVNALELDDSALYLCASSLQSNTEAFFGQGTRLTVV.